This TCR beta chain was identified during a study of cytomegalovirus exposure and HLA in healthy donors. Per germline, CDR1 SGHVS and CDR2 FNYEAQ. CDR3 length equals 14 residues. The V gene lost 5 bases and the J gene lost 5 bases, with 12 bases spanning the gap. 60 Vbeta and 13 Jbeta primers were used in PCR. Only in-frame clones appear in the TCRdb table, and some are missing; sequencing was by immunoSEQ multiplex PCR. The sample records approximately 150,000 clones, just under 80% being singletons. The source of this sequence is a man in his late teens or twenties in good health and CMV-seropositive. The chain carries TRBV7-6 and TRBJ1-4; D is possibly TRBD1 (6 bases). The sequencing input was PBMCs. The CDR3 sequence is CASSPHGTNEKLFF. Written as DNA, the CDR3 is TGTGCCAGCAGCCCCCACGGGACAAATGAAAAACTGTTTTTT.